This TCR beta chain was retrieved from a study of T cells after yellow fever vaccination (dated by TCRdb to about 2019). The study in broad terms: The SMART-Seq v4 Ultra Low Input RNA kit was used to prepare libraries from fractions with low cell numbers. Bulk TCR alpha and beta repertoires were sequenced longitudinally to track T-cell clones before and after primary and booster YFV17D yellow fever vaccination. Two healthy male donors, one aged 18 to 29 and one aged 30 to 40 years, made up the cohort. Blood samples were taken at several timepoints before and after primary and secondary immunization, and bulk PBMC replicates and cell subsets were isolated.

With regard to this clonotype: Its cognate antigen has yet to be identified. The input lacks base qualities; no much larger clone sits a single base away.

Overall study results and their limits: Computational filtering was needed because FACS-sorted repertoires could contain abundant contaminating clonotypes from the bulk population. A small share of clonotypes occurred in both CD4 and CD8 compartments, likely arising from convergent recombination. Only two donors were included in the study, so the extent to which the findings can be generalized is limited. Most clones expanded after primary vaccination (almost 98% of CD4 and roughly 90% of CD8) were re-detected after the booster, suggesting that broad memory maintenance occurred. The secondary T-cell response was found to be weaker but faster than the primary response, with a peak reached on day 5 rather than on day 15.

What this sample's treatment or condition label stands for: live attenuated yellow fever vaccine strain. Two biological replicates of bulk PBMCs were collected at each blood-draw timepoint. PBMCs were isolated from peripheral blood using a standard Ficoll-Paque protocol. TriZol was used to extract RNA from bulk PBMCs, from CD4 and CD8 fractions, and from dextramer-positive and dextramer-negative fractions. There are 16 amino acids in the CDR3, from cysteine to phenylalanine inclusive. The DNA shown is the 48-base CDR3, in frame from base 1. In the germline V gene, CDR1 corresponds to MNHNS and CDR2 to SASEGT. V loses 6 bases of germline sequence and J loses 0 bases, and the interval between the two ends is 14 bases. TCR cDNA was synthesized by 5'RACE template switching, through which a universal primer site and unique molecular identifiers were introduced. cDNA synthesis was primed from both the TCR alpha and TCR beta constant segments. Library amplification used two PCR steps, and the second PCR step added sample barcodes and sequencing adapters. Libraries were sequenced on Illumina HiSeq 2500 (2x100 bp) or NovaSeq (2x150 bp). As for the authors' bioinformatics: Demultiplexing of reads and collapsing into UMI consensus sequences were performed with MIGEC, and V(D)J alignment was carried out with MiXCR. Vaccine-responding clonotypes were defined with edgeR using replicate PBMC samples, requiring FDR below 0.01 and a log2 fold change above 5 up to day 15. Each bulk clonotype was labeled CD4 or CD8 based on which sequenced repertoire, CD4 or CD8, contained the clonotype at higher abundance. Through fastp at Q25 and MiXCR, TCRdb rebuilt clones from the public reads, retaining in-frame beta chains. Rows with a matching CDR3 protein are joined into one entry that keeps the most common DNA and genes. The V and J calls were not made by the authors but by TCRdb's processing. The sample includes hundreds of thousands of distinct CDR3 sequences, with roughly 12% observed a single time. The biggest ten clones account for more than 15% of the sample.

The V gene is TRBV6-1 and the J gene is TRBJ2-2, with TRBD1 perhaps the D gene, on 6 matching bases. Sequencing was performed on PBMCs, taken on the day of the first yellow fever vaccination. The source is a man in his late teens or twenties who received the YFV17D yellow fever vaccine. CDR3 sequence: CASRKAGATNTGELFF. The nucleotide sequence reads TGTGCCAGCAGGAAAGCAGGGGCGACGAACACCGGGGAGCTGTTTTTT.